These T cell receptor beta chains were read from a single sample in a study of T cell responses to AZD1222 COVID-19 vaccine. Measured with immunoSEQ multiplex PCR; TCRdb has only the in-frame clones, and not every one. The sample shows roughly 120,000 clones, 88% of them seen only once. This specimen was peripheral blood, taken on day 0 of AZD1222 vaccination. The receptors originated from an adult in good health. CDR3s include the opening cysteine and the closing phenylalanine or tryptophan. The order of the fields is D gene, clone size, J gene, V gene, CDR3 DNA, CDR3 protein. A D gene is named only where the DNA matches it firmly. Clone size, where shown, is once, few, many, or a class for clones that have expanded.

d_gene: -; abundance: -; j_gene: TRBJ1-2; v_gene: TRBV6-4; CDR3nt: TGTGCCAGCAGTAAGGAGGAAATCTATGGCTACACCTTC; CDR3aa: CASSKEEIYGYTF
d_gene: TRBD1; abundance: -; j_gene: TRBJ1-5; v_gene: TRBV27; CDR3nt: TGTGCCAGCAGTTTATCACCGCCCTCGTTGACAGGGGGCTATCAGCCCCAGCATTTT; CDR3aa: CASSLSPPSLTGGYQPQHF
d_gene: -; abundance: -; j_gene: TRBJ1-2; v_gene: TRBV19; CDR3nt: TGTGCCAGTGACCGGGGAGCCTTCTATGGCTACACCTTC; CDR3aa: CASDRGAFYGYTF
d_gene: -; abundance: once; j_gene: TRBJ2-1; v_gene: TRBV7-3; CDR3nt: TGTGCCAGCAGCTTATGGGGGGATCGCAGCAGTGAGCAGTTCTTC; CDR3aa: CASSLWGDRSSEQFF
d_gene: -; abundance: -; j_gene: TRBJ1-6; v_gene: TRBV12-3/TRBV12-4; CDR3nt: TGTGCCAGCAGATCAGGAAAAGATTCACCCCTCCACTTT; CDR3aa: CASRSGKDSPLHF
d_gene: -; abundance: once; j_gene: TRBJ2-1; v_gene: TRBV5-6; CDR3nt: TGTGCCAGCAGCTTAACGGGAGGGGGCGTGTCCTACAATGAGCAGTTCTTC; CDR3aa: CASSLTGGGVSYNEQFF
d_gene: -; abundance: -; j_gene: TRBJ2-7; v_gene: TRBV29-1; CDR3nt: TGCAGCGTTTCTCACAACAGGGACTCCTACGAGCAGTACTTC; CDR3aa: CSVSHNRDSYEQYF
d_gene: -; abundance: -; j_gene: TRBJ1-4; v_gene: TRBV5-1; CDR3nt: TGCGCCAGCAGCTTAGGGTACGGGGGGAACGATGAAAAACTGTTTTTT; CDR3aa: CASSLGYGGNDEKLFF
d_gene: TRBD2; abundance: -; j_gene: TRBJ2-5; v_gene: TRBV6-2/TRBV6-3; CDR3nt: TGTGCCAGCAGTTTCCCCGTCGTGGTAGCGGGGGCCCAAGAGACCCAGTACTTC; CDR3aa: CASSFPVVVAGAQETQYF
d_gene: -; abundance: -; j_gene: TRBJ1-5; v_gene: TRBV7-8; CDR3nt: TGTGCCAGCAGCTTAGGGGAACTCTATCAGCCCCAGCATTTT; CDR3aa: CASSLGELYQPQHF
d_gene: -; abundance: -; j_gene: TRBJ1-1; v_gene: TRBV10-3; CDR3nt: TGTGCCATCAGTGATCCGGGACCGAACACTGAAGCTTTCTTT; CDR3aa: CAISDPGPNTEAFF
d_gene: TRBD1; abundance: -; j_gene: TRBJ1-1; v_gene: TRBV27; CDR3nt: TGTGCCAGCAGCTTTAGGACAGGGGGCCAAGCTTTCTTT; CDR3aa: CASSFRTGGQAFF
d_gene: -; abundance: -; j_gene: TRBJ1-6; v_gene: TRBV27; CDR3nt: TGTGCCAGCAGACCAGGCAGTGACTCCTATAATTCACCCCTCCACTTT; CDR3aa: CASRPGSDSYNSPLHF
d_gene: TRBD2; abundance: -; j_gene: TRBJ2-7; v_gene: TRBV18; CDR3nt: TGTGCCAGCTCATCGACCGCTAGCGGCGAGCAGTACTTC; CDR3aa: CASSSTASGEQYF
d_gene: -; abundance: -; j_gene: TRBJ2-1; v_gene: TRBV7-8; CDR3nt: TGTGCCAGCAGCTTAGGCCAGTACAATGAGCAGTTCTTC; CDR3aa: CASSLGQYNEQFF